These 20 T cell receptor beta chains originate from one sample sequenced in a study of cytomegalovirus exposure and HLA in healthy donors. Primers included in the PCR were 60 Vbeta and 13 Jbeta primers. Some clones are missing from TCRdb's copy, which holds only in-frame ones; the method was immunoSEQ multiplex PCR. The sample lists 180,000 or so clones, around 79% occurring once. Input material: PBMCs. These receptors all stem from a man aged 50-60 years in good health and CMV-seropositive.

The chain uses TRBV4-3 and TRBJ2-7; a weak D match, TRBD1 (6 bases). The CDR3 runs to 14 residues. CDR1 LGHNA and CDR2 YSLEER come from the germline V gene. Between the trimmed V and J ends, which lost 1 base and 0 bases, there was a span of 7 bases. CDR3 sequence reads: CASSQATGSYEQYF. As DNA, the CDR3 is TGCGCCAGCAGCCAAGCGACAGGCTCCTACGAGCAGTACTTC.

To note about this clone: The sample holds other DNA sequences that translate to the same CDR3. This chain uses TRBV29-1 with TRBJ1-1; perhaps TRBD1 as D (5 bases). The CDR3 totals 14 residues. CDR1 is SQVTM and CDR2 is ANQGSEA in the germline V gene. The germline V and J ends were trimmed by 6 bases and 6 bases, with 20 bases remaining between them. DNA of the CDR3: TGCAGCGTCGAGATAGGCAGGGTTGGGTCTGAAGCTTTCTTT. Its translation: CSVEIGRVGSEAFF.

CDR3 in DNA: TGTGCCAGTAGTTCGGGACAGATTAGCAATCAGCCCCAGCATTTT. Translated, it gives CASSSGQISNQPQHF. V and J are TRBV19 and TRBJ1-5; 7 positions match TRBD1. J was trimmed by 0 bases and V by 5 bases; bases with no gene match: 4. CDR3 length equals 15 residues. Germline CDR1 reads LNHDA; CDR2 reads SQIVND (reference sequence).

Details on this clone: Additional DNA sequences in this sample encode the identical CDR3. The chain is built from TRBV7-9 and TRBJ2-3; 9 bases line up with TRBD1. Germline V gene lookup returns CDR1 SEHNR and CDR2 FQNEAQ (reference sequence). CDR3 size: 15 residues. The trim removed 3 bases at V and 0 bases at J, leaving 1 base unmatched. The CDR3 here is CASSFGTGSTDTQYF. The CDR3 DNA reads TGTGCCAGCAGCTTTGGGACAGGGAGCACAGATACGCAGTATTTT.

The chain has TRBV7-2 and TRBJ1-2; weak D call: TRBD1 (6 bases). The germline V gene encodes CDR1 SGHTA and CDR2 FQGNSA. The CDR3 length is 14 residues. Deletions cut 1 base from V and 1 base from J, with 7 bases between. The DNA for the CDR3 is TGTGCCAGCAGCTTAGGGACAGTTAACTATGGCTACACCTTC. Protein product: CASSLGTVNYGYTF.

The chain has TRBV11-2 and TRBJ2-5; 7 bases map to TRBD2. Losses at the gene ends were 5 bases for V and 4 bases for J; bases not matched to a gene: 1. The V gene's germline CDR1 is SGHAT and CDR2 FQNNGV. This CDR3 region has 12 residues. The DNA of the CDR3 is TGTGCCAGCAGCGGGGGGGTAGAGACCCAGTACTTC. It yields the protein CASSGGVETQYF.

This chain links TRBV5-8 with TRBJ1-4; TRBD1 matches 7 bases. This CDR3 spans 16 amino acids. CDR1 is SGHTS, CDR2 YDEGEE, per germline. With V trimmed by 4 bases and J by 5 bases, 11 bases remained unmatched. CDR3 in DNA: TGTGCCAGCAGCACTCACCCCGGGACAGCCAATGAAAAACTGTTTTTT. Translation: CASSTHPGTANEKLFF.

The chain employs TRBV29-1 and TRBJ2-3, with 8 nucleotides matching TRBD1. Germline lookup yields CDR1 SQVTM and CDR2 ANQGSEA. This CDR3 has 14 residues. The V segment lost 0 bases and the J segment 6 bases; nucleotides outside the gene matches: 5. The CDR3: CSVEESDREDTQYF. DNA for the CDR3: TGCAGCGTTGAAGAATCGGACAGGGAGGATACGCAGTATTTT.

The CDR3 sequence is CSVEKPEGGLGNTIYF. For the CDR3, the DNA is TGCAGCGTTGAAAAGCCGGAGGGGGGGCTTGGAAACACCATATATTTT. The chain combines TRBV29-1 with TRBJ1-3; the D gene is possibly TRBD1 (6 bases). The CDR3 has 16 residues. The V end lost 2 bases, the J end lost 3 bases, and 17 bases lay between the germline ends. Germline-derived CDR1 and CDR2 are SQVTM and ANQGSEA.

This chain links TRBV18 with TRBJ1-3; possible D gene TRBD1, 5 bases. The germline V and J ends were trimmed by 4 bases and 0 bases, with 13 bases remaining between them. The germline gives CDR1 KGHSH, CDR2 LQKENI. This CDR3 region has 16 residues. CDR3 sequence reads: CASSLNIQVSGNTIYF. CDR3 DNA: TGTGCCAGCTCACTCAATATACAGGTCTCTGGAAACACCATATATTTT. Full variable domain (rest looked up from reference TRBV18 and TRBJ1-3): NAGVMQNPRHLVRRRGQEARLRCSPMKGHSHVYWYRQLPEEGLKFMVYLQKENIIDESGMPKERFSAEFPKEGPSILRIQQVVRGDSAAYFCASSLNIQVSGNTIYFGEGSWLTVV.

This clone came up a few times. The chain recombines TRBV10-3 with TRBJ2-7, with 10 bases that match TRBD1. With V trimmed by 4 bases and J by 7 bases, 7 bases remained unmatched. From germline, CDR1 is ENHRY and CDR2 SYGVKD. The CDR3 extends over 14 amino acids. CDR3 DNA sequence: TGTGCCATCAGTGGGGGGACAGGGGAGGGAGAGCAGTACGTC. Protein sequence: CAISGGTGEGEQYV.

V and J are TRBV6-6 and TRBJ2-7; possible D gene TRBD1, 5 bases. The V gene lost 5 bases and the J gene lost 6 bases, with 11 bases spanning the gap. Germline lookup yields CDR1 MNHNY and CDR2 SVGAGI (reference sequence). This CDR3 region has 12 residues. The CDR3 sequence is CASSPDSSEQYV. In DNA, the CDR3 is TGTGCCAGCAGTCCCGACAGTTCCGAGCAGTACGTC.

The V gene is TRBV19, the J gene TRBJ2-1; a weak D match, TRBD1 (6 bases). The V end was cut by 4 bases, the J end by 3 bases, with 10 bases between. The CDR3 is 14 amino acids. Per germline, CDR1 LNHDA and CDR2 SQIVND (reference sequence). The DNA of the CDR3 is TGTGCCAGTAGTACCGGGACACACTACAATGAGCAGTTCTTC. Residues: CASSTGTHYNEQFF.

Here the CDR3 reads CASSPSLAGGSYEQYV. Here the CDR3 DNA reads TGTGCCAGCAGCCCGTCACTAGCGGGGGGCTCCTACGAGCAGTACGTC. The chain uses TRBV5-8 and TRBJ2-7; TRBD2 matches 12 bases. The junction had 5 bases not matched to a gene; V was cut back by 4 bases and J by 0 bases. Germline V gene data show CDR1 as SGHTS and CDR2 as YDEGEE. This CDR3 is 16 amino acids long.

The V and J genes are TRBV9 and TRBJ1-1; D unresolved. This CDR3 is built from 13 residues. CDR1 is SGDLS and CDR2 is YYNGEE in the germline V gene. Trimming removed 0 bases at V and 8 bases at J, with 11 bases between. The CDR3 loop reads CASSVDGEPEAFF. The CDR3, as DNA: TGTGCCAGCAGCGTAGATGGGGAGCCCGAAGCTTTCTTT.

This chain links TRBV2 with TRBJ2-3, with 11 bases identical to TRBD2. V lost 4 bases, J lost 0 bases, and 6 bases stayed unmatched. The CDR3 spans 17 residues. Germline lookup yields CDR1 SNHLY and CDR2 FYNNEI. The CDR3 reads CASSGTSGGASTDTQYF. The CDR3 nucleotides read TGTGCCAGCAGTGGAACTAGCGGGGGAGCTAGCACAGATACGCAGTATTTT.

The chain recombines TRBV5-4 with TRBJ1-2, with D perhaps matching TRBD1 (6 bases). Trimming left V 4 bases short and J 4 bases short, with 14 bases between. The CDR3 is made up of 14 amino acids. Germline V CDR1 and CDR2: SGHNT, YYREEE (reference sequence). The CDR3 DNA sequence: TGTGCCAGCAGCCCCGGGGGGGGCAGCTATGGCTACACCTTC. It codes for CASSPGGGSYGYTF.

About this clone: Mismatch with germline at one junction end may stem from a read error. V usage is TRBV7-3 and J usage is TRBJ2-3, with TRBD2 matching 11 bases. The CDR3 runs 16 residues. Germline CDR1 reads SGHTA; CDR2 reads FQGTGA. The CDR3 here is CSSSQLAGGRRDTQYF. DNA for the CDR3: TGTTCCAGCAGCCAGTTAGCGGGGGGGCGGAGGGATACGCAGTATTTT.

CDR3 nucleotide sequence: TGTGCCAGTAGTCCGACCCCTCGCAGGGGGAGAAGTCAAGCTGAAGCTTTCTTT. This gives the protein CASSPTPRRGRSQAEAFF. This chain joins TRBV19 and TRBJ1-1; 7 positions match TRBD1. Germline CDR1 reads LNHDA; CDR2 reads SQIVND (reference sequence). This CDR3 is built from 18 residues. The junction had 21 bases not matched to a gene; V was cut back by 5 bases and J by 6 bases.

V usage is TRBV6-5 and J usage is TRBJ1-2, with 8 bases that match TRBD1. Trimming cost V 2 bases and J 5 bases; bases outside gene matches: 7. CDR1 and CDR2 from the germline V gene are MNHEY and SVGAGI. The CDR3 sequence is 15 residues long. CDR3 protein: CASSYLYRGTYGYTF. CDR3 nucleotides: TGTGCCAGCAGTTACCTGTACAGGGGGACGTATGGCTACACCTTC.